This T cell receptor (beta chain) is drawn from a study of CD8+ T cells in alopecia areata. Treatment of the sample: oral pan-JAK inhibitor, 5-10 mg twice daily. Peripheral blood samples and lesional scalp punch biopsies were obtained from alopecia areata patients. It was from PBMCs that CD4+ and CD8+ T cells were sorted. RNA extraction and reverse transcription yielded cDNA as sequencing template. Some clones are missing from TCRdb's copy, which holds only in-frame ones; the method was immunoSEQ multiplex PCR. The table has some 200,000 clones, nearly 60% seen once. Germline CDR1 reads MNHEY; CDR2 reads SVGAGI. Trimming at V came to 5 bases and at J to 4 bases, leaving 5 bases not matched to a gene. The length of the CDR3 is 15 residues.

The sample was CD4+ T cells sorted from blood, taken at week 24, from a patient treated with tofacitinib. The receptor comes from a human donor with alopecia areata. The V gene is TRBV6-5, the J gene TRBJ2-5; 12 bases fit TRBD2. The CDR3 loop reads CASSKTSGSLETQYF. In nucleotides, the CDR3 is TGTGCCAGCAGTAAGACTAGCGGGAGCCTAGAGACCCAGTACTTC.